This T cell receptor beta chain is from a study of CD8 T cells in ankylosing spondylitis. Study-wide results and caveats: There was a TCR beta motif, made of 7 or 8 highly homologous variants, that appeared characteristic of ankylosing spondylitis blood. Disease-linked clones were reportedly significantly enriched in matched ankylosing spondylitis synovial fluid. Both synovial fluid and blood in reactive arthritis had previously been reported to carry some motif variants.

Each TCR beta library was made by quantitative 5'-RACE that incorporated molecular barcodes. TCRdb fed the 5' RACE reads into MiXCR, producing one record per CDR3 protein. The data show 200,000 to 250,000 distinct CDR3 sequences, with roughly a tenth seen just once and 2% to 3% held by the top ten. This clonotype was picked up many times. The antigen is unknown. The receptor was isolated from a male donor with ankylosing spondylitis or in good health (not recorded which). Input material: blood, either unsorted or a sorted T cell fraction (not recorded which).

CDR3 loop: CASSSSLAGDPYF. The CDR3 coding sequence is TGTGCCAGCAGTTCAAGTCTAGCGGGAGACCCGTACTTC. V usage is TRBV12-3 or TRBV12-4 and J usage is TRBJ2-7; TRBD2 aligns across 10 bases. V gave up 4 bases and J gave up 12 bases; unmatched junction bases: 9. The CDR3 totals 13 residues.